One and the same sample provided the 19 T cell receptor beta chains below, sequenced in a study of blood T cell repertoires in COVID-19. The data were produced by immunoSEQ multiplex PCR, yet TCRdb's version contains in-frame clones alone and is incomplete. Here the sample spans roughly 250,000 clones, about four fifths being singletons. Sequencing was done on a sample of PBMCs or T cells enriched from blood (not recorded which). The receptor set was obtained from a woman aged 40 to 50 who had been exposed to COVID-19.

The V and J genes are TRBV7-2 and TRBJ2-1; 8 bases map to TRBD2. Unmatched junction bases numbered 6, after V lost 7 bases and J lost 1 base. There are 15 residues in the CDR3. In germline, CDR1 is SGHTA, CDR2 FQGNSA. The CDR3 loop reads CASKTGLVSYNEQFF. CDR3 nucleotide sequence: TGTGCCAGCAAAACGGGACTAGTATCCTACAATGAGCAGTTCTTC.

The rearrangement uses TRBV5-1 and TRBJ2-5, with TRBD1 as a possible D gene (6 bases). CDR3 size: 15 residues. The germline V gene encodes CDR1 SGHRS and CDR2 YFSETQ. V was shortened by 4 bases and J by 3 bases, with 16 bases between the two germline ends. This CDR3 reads CASSAGLRTEETQYF. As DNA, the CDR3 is TGCGCCAGCAGCGCTGGCCTGCGGACAGAAGAGACCCAGTACTTC.

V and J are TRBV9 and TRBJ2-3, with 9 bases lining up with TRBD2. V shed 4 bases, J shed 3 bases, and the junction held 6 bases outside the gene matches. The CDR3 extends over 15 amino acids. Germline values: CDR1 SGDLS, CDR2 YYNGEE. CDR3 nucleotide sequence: TGTGCCAGCAGCTTTAGCGGGGGCGGGACAGATACGCAGTATTTT. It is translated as CASSFSGGGTDTQYF.

In DNA form, the CDR3 reads TGTGCCAGTGCGACAGGGCTCTTCTCTGGAAACACCATATATTTT. Translation: CASATGLFSGNTIYF. J is TRBJ1-3 and V is TRBV28; 7 nucleotides agree with TRBD1. The CDR3 runs 15 residues. Germline V gene sequence: CDR1 MDHEN, CDR2 SYDVKM. V was clipped by 9 bases and J by 0 bases; unmatched bases: 8.

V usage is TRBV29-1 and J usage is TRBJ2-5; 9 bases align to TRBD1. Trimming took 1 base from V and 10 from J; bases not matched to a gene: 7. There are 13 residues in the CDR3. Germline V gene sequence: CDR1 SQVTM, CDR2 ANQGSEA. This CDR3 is CSVEADRGAIQYF. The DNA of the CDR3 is TGCAGCGTTGAAGCCGACAGGGGGGCAATCCAGTACTTC. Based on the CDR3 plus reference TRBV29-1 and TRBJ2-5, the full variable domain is SAVISQKPSRDICQRGTSLTIQCQVDSQVTMMFWYRQQPGQSLTLIATANQGSEATYESGFVIDKFPISRPNLTFSTLTVSNMSPEDSSIYLCSVEADRGAIQYFGPGTRLLVL.

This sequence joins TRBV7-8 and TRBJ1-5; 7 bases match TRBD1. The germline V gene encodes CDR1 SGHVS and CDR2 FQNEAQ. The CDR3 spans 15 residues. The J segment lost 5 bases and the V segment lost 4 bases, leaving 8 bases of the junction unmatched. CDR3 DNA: TGTGCCAGCAGCTCAACGGACAGGCCTGATCAGCCCCAGCATTTT. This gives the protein CASSSTDRPDQPQHF.

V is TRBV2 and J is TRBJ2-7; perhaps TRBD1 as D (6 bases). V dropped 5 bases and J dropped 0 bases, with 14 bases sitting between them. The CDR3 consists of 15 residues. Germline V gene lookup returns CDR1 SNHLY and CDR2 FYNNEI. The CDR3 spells CASSYQGSSSYEQYF. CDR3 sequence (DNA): TGTGCCAGCAGTTATCAGGGGTCAAGCTCCTACGAGCAGTACTTC.

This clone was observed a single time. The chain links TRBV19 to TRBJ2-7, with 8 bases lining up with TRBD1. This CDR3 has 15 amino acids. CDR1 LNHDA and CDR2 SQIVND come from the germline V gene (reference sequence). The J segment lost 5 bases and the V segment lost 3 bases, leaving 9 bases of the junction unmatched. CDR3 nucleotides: TGTGCCAGTAGTATGAAGGGACAGGTGGGGGACGAGCAGTACTTC. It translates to CASSMKGQVGDEQYF.

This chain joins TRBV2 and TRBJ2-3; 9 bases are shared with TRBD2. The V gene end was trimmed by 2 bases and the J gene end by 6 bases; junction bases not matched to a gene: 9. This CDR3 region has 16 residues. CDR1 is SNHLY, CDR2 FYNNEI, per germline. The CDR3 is CASSERAGGLVDTQYF. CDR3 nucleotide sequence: TGTGCCAGCAGTGAAAGGGCGGGGGGGCTGGTGGATACGCAGTATTTT.

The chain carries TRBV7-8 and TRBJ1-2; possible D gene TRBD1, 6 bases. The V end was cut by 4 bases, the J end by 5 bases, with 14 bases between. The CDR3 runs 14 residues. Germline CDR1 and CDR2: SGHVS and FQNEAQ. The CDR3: CASSSMGGGYGYTF. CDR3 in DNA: TGTGCCAGCAGCTCCATGGGAGGGGGATATGGCTACACCTTC. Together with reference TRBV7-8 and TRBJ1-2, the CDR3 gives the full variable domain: GAGVSQSPRYKVAKRGQDVALRCDPISGHVSLFWYQQALGQGPEFLTYFQNEAQLDKSGLPSDRFFAERPEGSVSTLKIQRTQQEDSAVYLCASSSMGGGYGYTFGSGTRLTVV.

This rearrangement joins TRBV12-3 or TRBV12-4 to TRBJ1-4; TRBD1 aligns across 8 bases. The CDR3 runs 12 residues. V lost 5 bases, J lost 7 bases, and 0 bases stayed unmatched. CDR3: CASSTGGEKLFF. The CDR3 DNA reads TGTGCCAGCAGTACAGGGGGTGAAAAACTGTTTTTT.

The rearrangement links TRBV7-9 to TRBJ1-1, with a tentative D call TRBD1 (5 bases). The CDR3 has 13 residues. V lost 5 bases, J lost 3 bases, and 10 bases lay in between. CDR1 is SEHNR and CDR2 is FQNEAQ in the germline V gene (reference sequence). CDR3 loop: CASSPGPHTEAFF. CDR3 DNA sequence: TGTGCCAGCAGCCCAGGGCCCCACACTGAAGCTTTCTTT.

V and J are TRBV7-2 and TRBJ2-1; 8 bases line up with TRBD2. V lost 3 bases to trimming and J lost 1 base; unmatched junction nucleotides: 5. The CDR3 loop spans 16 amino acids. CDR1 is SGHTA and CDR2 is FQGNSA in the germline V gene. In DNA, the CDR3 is TGTGCCAGCAGCTTCGGGAGGGGAGGATCCTACAATGAGCAGTTCTTC. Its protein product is CASSFGRGGSYNEQFF.

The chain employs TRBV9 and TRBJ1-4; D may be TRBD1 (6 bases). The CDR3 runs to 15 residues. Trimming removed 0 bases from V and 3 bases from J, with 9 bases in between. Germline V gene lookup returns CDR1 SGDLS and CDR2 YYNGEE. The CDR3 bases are TGTGCCAGCAGCGTAGCGGGACACCCTAATGAAAAACTGTTTTTT. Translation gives CASSVAGHPNEKLFF.

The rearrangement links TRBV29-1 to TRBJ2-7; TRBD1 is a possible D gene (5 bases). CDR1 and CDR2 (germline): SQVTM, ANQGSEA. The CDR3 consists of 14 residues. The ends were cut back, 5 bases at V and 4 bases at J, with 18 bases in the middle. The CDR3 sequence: CSVTTQARAYEQYF. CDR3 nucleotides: TGCAGCGTTACCACACAGGCCAGGGCGTACGAGCAGTACTTC.

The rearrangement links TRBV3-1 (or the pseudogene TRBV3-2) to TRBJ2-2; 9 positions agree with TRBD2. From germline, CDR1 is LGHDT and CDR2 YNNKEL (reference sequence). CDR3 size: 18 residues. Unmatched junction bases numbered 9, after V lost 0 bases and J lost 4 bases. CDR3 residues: CASSQDLGRGGGTGELFF. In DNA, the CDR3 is TGTGCCAGCAGCCAAGATCTTGGGCGGGGGGGCGGCACCGGGGAGCTGTTTTTT.

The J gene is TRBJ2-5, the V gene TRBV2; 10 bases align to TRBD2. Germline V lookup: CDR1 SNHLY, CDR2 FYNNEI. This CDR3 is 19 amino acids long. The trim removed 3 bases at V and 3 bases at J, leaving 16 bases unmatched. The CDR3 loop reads CASSDGRLSTSGVEETQYF. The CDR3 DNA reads TGTGCCAGCAGTGATGGCCGATTGTCAACTAGCGGGGTAGAAGAGACCCAGTACTTC.

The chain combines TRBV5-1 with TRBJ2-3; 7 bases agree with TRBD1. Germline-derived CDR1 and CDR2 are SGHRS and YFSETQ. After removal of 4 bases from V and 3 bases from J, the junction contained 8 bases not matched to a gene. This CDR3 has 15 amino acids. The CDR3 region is CASSIYRGVTDTQYF. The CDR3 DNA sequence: TGCGCCAGCAGCATATACAGGGGAGTGACAGATACGCAGTATTTT.

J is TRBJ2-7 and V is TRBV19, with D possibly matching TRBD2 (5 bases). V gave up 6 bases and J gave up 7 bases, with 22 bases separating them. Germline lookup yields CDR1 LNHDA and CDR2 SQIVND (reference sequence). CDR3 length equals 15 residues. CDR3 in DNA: TGTGCCAGTAGCTTGGCCCGGGGTCCCGGCGAAGAGCAGTACTTC. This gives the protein CASSLARGPGEEQYF.